The 27 T cell receptor beta chains reported below all come from one sample, sequenced in a study of shared clonotypes between healthy human individuals. Only in-frame clones appear in the TCRdb table, and some are missing; sequencing was by immunoSEQ multiplex PCR. The sample has 1.5 million to 2.5 million clones, around 96% seen once. Naive CD8 populations comprised CD45RO-negative cells positively selected for CCR7, excluding terminally differentiated effector memory CD45RA+ cells. Sequencing was done on a sample of naive CD8+ T cells sorted from blood. These receptors were obtained from a man between 18 and 29 years old in good health.

The J gene is TRBJ2-2, the V gene TRBV2; D perhaps matches TRBD2 (6 bases). The CDR3 contains 17 residues. Germline V gives CDR1 SNHLY, CDR2 FYNNEI. Trimming stripped 3 bases from V and 4 bases from J, with 18 bases between. The CDR3 DNA sequence: TGTGCCAGCAGTGAGAGGGGAGCGGGTTTCGGCACCGGGGAGCTGTTTTTT. Its protein is CASSERGAGFGTGELFF.

The gene calls are TRBV27 and TRBJ1-6, with 9 nucleotides matching TRBD1. Per germline, CDR1 MNHEY and CDR2 SMNVEV (reference sequence). This CDR3 region has 15 residues. V lost 5 bases and J lost 9; bases outside the gene matches: 8. The CDR3 loop reads CASSGGTGTASPLHF. For the CDR3, the DNA is TGTGCCAGCAGTGGAGGGACAGGGACGGCTTCACCCCTCCACTTT.

The chain joins TRBV9 to TRBJ2-3, with 12 bases matching TRBD2. CDR1 is SGDLS and CDR2 is YYNGEE in the germline V gene. Germline trimming cut 0 bases from V and 4 bases from J; bases unmatched to any gene: 6. This CDR3 has 17 amino acids. The CDR3 DNA is TGTGCCAGCAGCGTAGCGACTAGCGGGAGTTTCGCAGATACGCAGTATTTT. Protein product: CASSVATSGSFADTQYF.

The chain uses TRBV18 and TRBJ1-4, with D possibly matching TRBD1 (5 bases). The ends were cut back, 2 bases at V and 4 bases at J, with 11 bases in the middle. This CDR3 comprises 15 residues. Germline CDR1 reads KGHSH; CDR2 reads LQKENI. CDR3 coding DNA: TGTGCCAGCTCACCAGCGGGGCGTCATAATGAAAAACTGTTTTTT. Translation gives CASSPAGRHNEKLFF.

The chain links TRBV7-6 to TRBJ2-2; no clear D. The CDR3 has 18 amino acids. CDR1 and CDR2 (germline): SGHVS, FNYEAQ. Trimming pared 2 bases from V and 6 bases from J, leaving 22 bases between. CDR3 nucleotide sequence: TGTGCCAGCAGCTTATACGTCCGCCCGTCGGTTAGAGCCGGGGAGCTGTTTTTT. Amino acids: CASSLYVRPSVRAGELFF. The complete variable domain, with remaining parts taken from reference TRBV7-6 and TRBJ2-2, reads GAGVSQSPRYKVTKRGQDVALRCDPISGHVSLYWYRQALGQGPEFLTYFNYEAQQDKSGLPNDRFSAERPEGSISTLTIQRTEQRDSAMYRCASSLYVRPSVRAGELFFGEGSRLTVL.

Concerning this clone itself: This specimen includes other DNA sequences encoding the same CDR3. The chain employs TRBV6-6 and TRBJ2-6; D uncertain. The CDR3 has 12 amino acids. Germline V CDR1 and CDR2: MNHNY, SVGAGI (reference sequence). Trimming pared 7 bases from V and 0 bases from J, leaving 1 base between. CDR3 DNA sequence: TGTGCCAGCAACTCTGGGGCCAACGTCCTGACTTTC. As protein: CASNSGANVLTF.

CDR3 nucleotides: TGTGCCAGCAGCCCCGTGGGACTAGCGTACGAGCAGTACTTC. The encoded protein is CASSPVGLAYEQYF. The rearrangement links TRBV6-6 to TRBJ2-7; 10 bases line up with TRBD2. The germline V gene encodes CDR1 MNHNY and CDR2 SVGAGI (reference sequence). The CDR3 sequence is 14 residues long. Trimming cost V 6 bases and J 4 bases; bases outside gene matches: 6.

J is TRBJ2-5 and V is TRBV30; D remains unclear. The CDR3 is 13 amino acids. V lost 2 bases and J 4 bases, leaving 11 bases between the germline ends. Germline V gives CDR1 GTSNPN, CDR2 SVGIG (reference sequence). CDR3 DNA: TGTGCCTGGAGTCGATACACGGCAGAGACCCAGTACTTC. Translation: CAWSRYTAETQYF. Supplemented by reference TRBV30 and TRBJ2-5, the full variable domain reads SQTIHQWPATLVQPVGSPLSLECTVEGTSNPNLYWYRQAAGRGLQLLFYSVGIGQISSEVPQNLSASRPQDRQFILSSKKLLLSDSGFYLCAWSRYTAETQYFGPGTRLLVL.

This chain uses TRBV4-2 with TRBJ1-5; TRBD1 aligns across 9 bases. Germline trimming cut 2 bases from V and 4 bases from J; bases unmatched to any gene: 6. Germline assignment: CDR1 LGHNA and CDR2 YNFKEQ. CDR3 length: 16 residues. In DNA form, the CDR3 reads TGTGCCAGCAGCCAAAACACAGGGGGCTGGAATCAGCCCCAGCATTTT. This translates into CASSQNTGGWNQPQHF.

This clone was seen just once. This specimen includes other DNA sequences encoding the same CDR3. The genes are TRBV7-9 and TRBJ1-1; D is perhaps TRBD1 (5 bases). The CDR3 consists of 13 residues. The germline V and J ends were trimmed by 4 bases and 4 bases, with 10 bases remaining between them. Looked up from germline, CDR1 is SEHNR and CDR2 is FQNEAQ (reference sequence). The CDR3 region is CASSSEGTTEAFF. For the CDR3, the DNA is TGTGCCAGCAGCTCCGAGGGGACCACTGAAGCTTTCTTT.

The rearrangement links TRBV5-6 to TRBJ2-7; D uncertain. Germline assignment: CDR1 SGHDT and CDR2 YYEEEE. V was clipped by 1 base and J by 2 bases, with 10 bases between them. The CDR3 length is 14 residues. CDR3 coding DNA: TGTGCCAGCAGCTTGTCGGCTGGTACCTACGAGCAGTACTTC. This translates into CASSLSAGTYEQYF.

The chain joins TRBV9 to TRBJ2-3, with a weak D call TRBD2 (6 bases). The V and J ends lost 0 bases and 6 bases respectively, with 17 bases between them. CDR3 length: 16 residues. Germline-derived CDR1 and CDR2 are SGDLS and YYNGEE. The CDR3: CASSVEGGATWDTQYF. The CDR3 DNA is TGTGCCAGCAGCGTAGAAGGAGGGGCCACATGGGATACGCAGTATTTT. Full variable domain (remainder filled in from reference TRBV9 and TRBJ2-3): DSGVTQTPKHLITATGQRVTLRCSPRSGDLSVYWYQQSLDQGLQFLIQYYNGEERAKGNILERFSAQQFPDLHSELNLSSLELGDSALYFCASSVEGGATWDTQYFGPGTRLTVL.

This clone has only one observation. The chain is built from TRBV4-1 and TRBJ2-7, with D possibly being TRBD1 or TRBD2 (5 bases each). This CDR3 has 15 residues. With 3 bases removed from V and 3 bases from J, the gap between germline ends came to 15 bases. Germline V CDR1 and CDR2: MGHRA, YSYEKL. CDR3 nucleotide sequence: TGCGCCAGCAGCCACACCGCCGGGGACCGCTACGAGCAGTACTTC. Residues: CASSHTAGDRYEQYF.

This clone occurred once. The rearrangement joins TRBV10-1 to TRBJ2-1, with 8 bases identical to TRBD2. J gave up 11 bases and V 2 bases, and 2 bases lay outside the gene matches. From germline, CDR1 is WNHNN and CDR2 SYGVQD (reference sequence). The CDR3 runs to 12 residues. CDR3 region: CASSEVSGKQFF. The CDR3 nucleotides read TGCGCCAGCAGTGAGGTTAGCGGGAAGCAGTTCTTC.

The gene calls are TRBV30 and TRBJ2-1; D remains ambiguous. CDR1 is GTSNPN and CDR2 is SVGIG in the germline V gene (reference sequence). This CDR3 is 12 amino acids long. Deletions cut 3 bases from V and 7 bases from J, with 10 bases between. CDR3 bases: TGTGCCTGGAGGACCTCAGGAAATGAGCAGTTCTTC. Protein product: CAWRTSGNEQFF.

This rearrangement joins TRBV5-4 to TRBJ1-1; the match to TRBD1 covers 10 bases. The CDR3 extends over 17 amino acids. Germline assignment: CDR1 SGHNT and CDR2 YYREEE (reference sequence). Losses at the gene ends were 0 bases for V and 6 bases for J; bases not matched to a gene: 11. The CDR3 DNA reads TGTGCCAGCAGCTTGGAGGGACAGGGGCCCTCCCCGTCTGAAGCTTTCTTT. Translation gives CASSLEGQGPSPSEAFF.

The chain is built from TRBV18 and TRBJ2-1; D perhaps matches TRBD2 (5 bases). There are 16 residues in the CDR3. V lost 3 bases, J lost 7 bases, and 19 bases lay in between. Germline V gene data show CDR1 as KGHSH and CDR2 as LQKENI. CDR3 nucleotide sequence: TGTGCCAGCTCACCTATTCCCTTCCTCGGGGAAAATGAGCAGTTCTTC. Its translation: CASSPIPFLGENEQFF.

V usage is TRBV29-1 and J usage is TRBJ2-7; no clear D. This CDR3 comprises 10 residues. Trimming left V 5 bases short and J 7 bases short, with 9 bases between. The germline gives CDR1 SQVTM, CDR2 ANQGSEA. CDR3 residues: CSVKVGEQYF. DNA of the CDR3: TGCAGCGTTAAGGTTGGGGAGCAGTACTTC.

This chain links TRBV21-1 with TRBJ1-5; the D call in the table, TRBD1, was not verified against the DNA. TRBV21-1 is designated a pseudogene. The CDR3 is made up of 17 amino acids. CDR3 residues: CASSKIPGQGGPRPQHF. The CDR3 DNA is TGTGCCAGCAGCAAAATCCCGGGACAGGGGGGACCTCGGCCCCAGCATTTT.

This chain joins TRBV5-8 and TRBJ2-3; D gene ambiguous. Per germline, CDR1 SGHTS and CDR2 YDEGEE. V lost 1 base and J 4 bases, leaving 16 bases between the germline ends. The CDR3 sequence is 16 residues long. This chain's CDR3 is CASSLNQDFYSDTQYF. CDR3 sequence (DNA): TGTGCCAGCAGCTTGAATCAGGATTTTTATTCAGATACGCAGTATTTT.

This CDR3 reads CASSTQGKNTGELFF. The CDR3 nucleotides are TGTGCCAGCTCCACACAGGGAAAAAACACCGGGGAGCTGTTTTTT. The chain employs TRBV5-4 and TRBJ2-2; D possibly corresponds to TRBD1 (6 bases). Trimming shortened V by 7 bases and J by 2 bases, and 15 bases separated the two germline ends. There are 15 residues in the CDR3. CDR1 and CDR2 from the germline V gene are SGHNT and YYREEE (reference sequence).

A few counts support this clone. At the DNA level, this CDR3 is encoded by other sequences in the same sample as well. The chain employs TRBV27 and TRBJ1-3, with D hard to call. V was trimmed by 5 bases and J by 0 bases, leaving 11 bases between them. This CDR3 has 15 amino acids. Germline V CDR1 and CDR2: MNHEY, SMNVEV (reference sequence). The CDR3 protein is CASSPGRTSGNTIYF. DNA of the CDR3: TGTGCCAGCAGTCCCGGAAGGACCTCTGGAAACACCATATATTTT.

Comments on this clone: In the same sample, other DNA sequences code for this CDR3. The chain employs TRBV28 and TRBJ2-7, with 11 nucleotides matching TRBD1. After removal of 4 bases from V and 4 bases from J, the junction contained 9 bases not matched to a gene. The CDR3 has 16 residues. Per germline, CDR1 MDHEN and CDR2 SYDVKM. CDR3 region: CASSSPPGTGGYEQYF. The CDR3 DNA reads as TGTGCCAGCAGTTCTCCCCCCGGGACAGGGGGTTACGAGCAGTACTTC.

The chain recombines TRBV14 with TRBJ2-7; TRBD2 matches 8 bases. Trimming at V came to 4 bases and at J to 3 bases, leaving 8 bases not matched to a gene. Germline CDR1 reads SGHDN; CDR2 reads FVKESK. This CDR3 is built from 15 residues. The CDR3 sequence is CASSPSLAGYYEQYF. The CDR3, as DNA: TGTGCCAGCAGCCCCTCGCTAGCGGGCTACTACGAGCAGTACTTC.

This clone was observed a single time. Other DNA sequences of this sample code for an identical CDR3. The V call is TRBV30, the J call TRBJ2-3; a weak D match, TRBD2 (6 bases). V was cut by 3 bases and J by 0 bases, with 13 bases left in between. Looked up from germline, CDR1 is GTSNPN and CDR2 is SVGIG (reference sequence). CDR3 length: 15 residues. CDR3 in amino acids: CAWSPGGASTDTQYF. In DNA, the CDR3 is TGTGCCTGGAGCCCCGGCGGGGCTAGCACAGATACGCAGTATTTT.

V is TRBV7-9 and J is TRBJ1-3; 8 nucleotides agree with TRBD1. CDR3 length: 14 residues. CDR1 is SEHNR and CDR2 is FQNEAQ in the germline V gene (reference sequence). J lost 6 bases, V lost 4 bases, and 5 bases had no gene match. As DNA, the CDR3 is TGTGCCAGCAGCTCTACAGGGGGTCTAAACACCATATATTTT. It translates to CASSSTGGLNTIYF.

The chain uses TRBV18 and TRBJ2-2; D perhaps matches TRBD1 (5 bases). Between the trimmed V and J ends, which lost 6 bases and 0 bases, there was a span of 14 bases. The CDR3 extends over 16 amino acids. Germline V CDR1 and CDR2: KGHSH, LQKENI. The CDR3 DNA reads TGTGCCAGCTCCCCCTCCGACAGTTCGAACACCGGGGAGCTGTTTTTT. This translates into CASSPSDSSNTGELFF.